This note documents a single TCR beta chain sequence. The antigen remains unidentified. This record comes from a study of cytomegalovirus exposure and HLA in healthy donors. Study results and limitations: Looking again later, the authors saw that most CMV-associated TCR beta chains seemed HLA-restricted. A link between a missense DCLRE1C variant and TCR beta V- and J-gene trimming emerged from a later analysis.

V lost 3 bases to trimming and J lost 6 bases, with 5 bases between them. CDR1 and CDR2 (germline): SNHLY, FYNNEI. The CDR3 is 11 amino acids. Researchers ran the PCR with 60 Vbeta and 13 Jbeta primers. Profiled with immunoSEQ multiplex PCR; TCRdb holds only in-frame clones, not every one. The sample has 140,000 to 150,000 clones, roughly 10% seen once; the top ten hold less than 2%. The TCR originated in a man aged 45 to 65 in good health and CMV-seronegative. The chain couples TRBV2 to TRBJ1-2; D ambiguous. The sequencing sample was made of PBMCs. The chain's CDR3 is CASSEFNGYTF. CDR3 coding DNA: TGTGCCAGCAGTGAGTTTAATGGCTACACCTTC.